These 32 T cell receptor beta chains originate from one sample sequenced in a study of blood T cell repertoires in COVID-19. Sequencing used immunoSEQ multiplex PCR; TCRdb keeps in-frame clones, though not all of them. The data contain roughly 360,000 clones, around 89% of them seen just once; the ten biggest clones take up more than 0.9%. Sequencing was performed on PBMCs or T cells enriched from blood (not recorded which). Receptors were obtained from a woman aged 30 to 39 with acute COVID-19.

The rearrangement joins TRBV20-1 to TRBJ2-7; 7 bases are shared with TRBD2. The V gene's germline CDR1 is DFQATT and CDR2 SNEGSKA (reference sequence). The V gene end was trimmed by 3 bases and the J gene end by 0 bases; junction bases not matched to a gene: 5. The CDR3 is 14 amino acids. CDR3: CSASGGGSSYEQYF. The CDR3 coding sequence is TGCAGTGCTAGTGGGGGGGGAAGCTCCTACGAGCAGTACTTC.

This chain connects TRBV24-1 to TRBJ1-5, with 8 bases matching TRBD1. The trim removed 4 bases at V and 4 bases at J, leaving 5 bases unmatched. Germline V gene data show CDR1 as KGHDR and CDR2 as SFDVKD. This CDR3 region has 15 residues. The CDR3 is CATSEGQGWNQPQHF. The CDR3 coding sequence is TGTGCCACCAGTGAAGGACAGGGTTGGAATCAGCCCCAGCATTTT.

As to this clone: Other DNA sequences from this sample encode an identical CDR3 as well. The chain is built from TRBV9 and TRBJ1-4, with D tentatively TRBD1 (6 bases). Germline V gene sequence: CDR1 SGDLS, CDR2 YYNGEE. CDR3 length: 15 residues. Trimming took 0 bases from V and 4 from J, leaving 10 bases between them. The CDR3 here is CASSVGGGGNEKLFF. DNA for the CDR3: TGTGCCAGCAGCGTAGGTGGGGGCGGTAATGAAAAACTGTTTTTT. The full variable domain, with the rest looked up from reference TRBV9 and TRBJ1-4, is DSGVTQTPKHLITATGQRVTLRCSPRSGDLSVYWYQQSLDQGLQFLIQYYNGEERAKGNILERFSAQQFPDLHSELNLSSLELGDSALYFCASSVGGGGNEKLFFGSGTQLSVL.

The genes are TRBV20-1 and TRBJ2-3; TRBD2 matches at 8 bases. Trimming took 6 bases from V and 7 from J; bases not matched to a gene: 9. Germline V gives CDR1 DFQATT, CDR2 SNEGSKA (reference sequence). This CDR3 has 13 amino acids. CDR3 coding DNA: TGCAGTGCCAGTGGCGGGGGGATAAATACGCAGTATTTT. Translated, it gives CSASGGGINTQYF.

This sequence joins TRBV30 and TRBJ2-5; TRBD1 is a possible D gene (7 bases). This CDR3 comprises 13 residues. V lost 6 bases, J lost 4 bases, and 15 bases lay in between. CDR1 and CDR2 (germline): GTSNPN, SVGIG (reference sequence). CDR3 sequence (DNA): TGTGCCTGCGCAGCAGGGGGAGGAGAGACCCAGTACTTC. It yields the protein CACAAGGGETQYF.

The J gene is TRBJ1-6, the V gene TRBV23-1; D ambiguous. Being an ORF, TRBV23-1 has a function that is uncertain. This CDR3 is built from 13 residues. The V gene lost 2 bases and the J gene lost 13 bases, with 12 bases spanning the gap. CDR3 sequence: CASSQPTDLPLHF. In nucleotides, the CDR3 is TGCGCCAGCAGTCAACCAACGGACTTGCCCCTCCACTTT.

The chain recombines TRBV5-6 with TRBJ2-7, with a tentative D call TRBD2 (6 bases). The CDR3 covers 14 residues. V lost 0 bases to trimming and J lost 4 bases, with 11 bases between them. Germline loops: CDR1 SGHDT, CDR2 YYEEEE. The CDR3 region is CASSLDRGSYEQYF. DNA of the CDR3: TGTGCCAGCAGCTTGGATCGGGGGTCTTACGAGCAGTACTTC.

This clone was detected only once. V gene TRBV4-2 combines with J gene TRBJ2-5; D perhaps matches TRBD2 (5 bases). The CDR3 runs to 17 residues. V was cut by 1 base and J by 5 bases, with 20 bases left in between. Per germline, CDR1 LGHNA and CDR2 YNFKEQ. In nucleotides, the CDR3 is TGTGCCAGCAGCCAAGGAGTTGGTTGGGGAGCCCAGGAGACCCAGTACTTC. This gives the protein CASSQGVGWGAQETQYF.

In its sample, this clone was seen once. CDR3 nucleotides: TGTGCCAGCAGCCAAGAAAGACCGGGGGAGGGGGCCAACGTCCTGACTTTC. Protein: CASSQERPGEGANVLTF. This chain connects TRBV3-1 (or the pseudogene TRBV3-2) to TRBJ2-6, with a possible D match to TRBD2 (6 bases). There are 17 residues in the CDR3. Germline CDR1 reads LGHDT; CDR2 reads YNNKEL (reference sequence). Between the trimmed V and J ends, which lost 0 bases and 4 bases, there was a span of 13 bases.

This sequence joins TRBV10-3 and TRBJ1-2, with 8 bases identical to TRBD1. The CDR3 is 15 amino acids. The V and J ends lost 10 bases and 6 bases, in that order; junction bases with no gene match: 16. Germline V gene lookup returns CDR1 ENHRY and CDR2 SYGVKD. CDR3: CASKLLGGQGHGYTF. The CDR3 DNA follows: TGTGCCAGCAAACTCCTAGGCGGACAGGGCCATGGCTACACCTTC.

This chain connects TRBV5-1 to TRBJ2-1; D possibly corresponds to TRBD2 (6 bases). CDR1 SGHRS and CDR2 YFSETQ come from the germline V gene. The CDR3 consists of 16 residues. V lost 4 bases to trimming and J lost 1 base, with 15 bases between them. CDR3 sequence (DNA): TGCGCCAGCAGCCGGACGGGGGTTGTATCCTACAATGAGCAGTTCTTC. This translates into CASSRTGVVSYNEQFF.

CDR3 sequence (DNA): TGCAGCGTTGAGAGGGACACCGGGGAGCTGTTTTTT. This sequence encodes CSVERDTGELFF. The chain couples TRBV29-1 to TRBJ2-2; D may be TRBD2 (5 bases). Germline V gene data show CDR1 as SQVTM and CDR2 as ANQGSEA. Deletions cut 3 bases from V and 3 bases from J, with 5 bases between. The CDR3 runs to 12 residues.

This clone has only one observation. V is TRBV2 and J is TRBJ2-5, with 13 bases that match TRBD2. V was pared by 6 bases and J by 5 bases, with 9 bases of the junction left unmatched. The CDR3 is 16 residues long. Germline V gene sequence: CDR1 SNHLY, CDR2 FYNNEI. The CDR3: CASSPGTSGARETQYF. Written as DNA, the CDR3 is TGTGCCAGCAGCCCAGGGACTAGCGGGGCTCGGGAGACCCAGTACTTC.

This chain connects TRBV7-2 to TRBJ1-1, with TRBD1 identical over 8 bases. The CDR3 length is 14 residues. Germline assignment: CDR1 SGHTA and CDR2 FQGNSA. After removal of 4 bases from V and 0 bases from J, the junction contained 1 base not matched to a gene. CDR3 amino acids: CASSSDRVNTEAFF. The CDR3 DNA is TGTGCCAGCAGCTCGGACAGGGTGAACACTGAAGCTTTCTTT.

The V and J genes are TRBV27 and TRBJ2-4, with 8 bases identical to TRBD1. V was pared by 4 bases and J by 7 bases, with 9 bases of the junction left unmatched. The length of the CDR3 is 15 residues. Germline CDR1 and CDR2: MNHEY and SMNVEV (reference sequence). This CDR3 reads CASSSVQGGVNIQYF. The CDR3 nucleotides read TGTGCCAGCAGTTCAGTACAGGGGGGAGTGAACATTCAGTACTTC.

The rearrangement links TRBV11-2 to TRBJ2-7, with 7 bases lining up with TRBD2. CDR3 size: 16 residues. Germline CDR1 SGHAT, CDR2 FQNNGV. V trimming: 6 bases; J trimming: 2 bases; junction bases outside the gene matches: 13. As DNA, the CDR3 is TGTGCCAGCAGTCCCAGGTTGGGCGGGGGAACCTACGAGCAGTACTTC. It yields the protein CASSPRLGGGTYEQYF.

Only one count was recorded for this clone. The rearrangement links TRBV6-5 to TRBJ1-4; no clear D. CDR3 size: 13 residues. With 7 bases removed from V and 8 bases from J, the gap between germline ends came to 14 bases. Per germline, CDR1 MNHEY and CDR2 SVGAGI. The CDR3 sequence is CASTGVENEKLFF. In DNA form, the CDR3 reads TGTGCCAGCACCGGGGTGGAGAACGAAAAACTGTTTTTT.

The rearrangement uses TRBV5-6 and TRBJ1-1; tentatively, D is TRBD1 (6 bases). Germline assignment: CDR1 SGHDT and CDR2 YYEEEE. This CDR3 spans 15 amino acids. The V and J ends lost 1 base and 6 bases respectively, with 16 bases between them. The CDR3 sequence: CASSLTGLNGAEAFF. The CDR3 nucleotides are TGTGCCAGCAGCTTGACAGGGCTTAATGGTGCTGAAGCTTTCTTT.

The chain recombines TRBV6-4 with TRBJ2-2, with D possibly TRBD1 on 6 matching bases. Trimming cost V 6 bases and J 7 bases, with 6 bases left between them. In germline, CDR1 is MRHNA, CDR2 SNTAGT. The CDR3 consists of 11 residues. CDR3 protein: CASRQGGELFF. Here the CDR3 DNA reads TGTGCCAGCAGACAGGGCGGGGAGCTGTTTTTT.

V is TRBV7-2 and J is TRBJ2-1; TRBD2 agrees at 11 bases. Germline V gives CDR1 SGHTA, CDR2 FQGNSA. This CDR3 is built from 15 residues. The junction had 5 bases not matched to a gene; V was cut back by 4 bases and J by 6 bases. The CDR3: CASSSDSGGANEQFF. CDR3 nucleotides: TGTGCCAGCAGCTCAGATAGCGGGGGGGCCAATGAGCAGTTCTTC.

V is TRBV19 and J is TRBJ1-3; TRBD1 matches 9 bases. This CDR3 is built from 15 residues. CDR1 and CDR2 from the germline V gene are LNHDA and SQIVND (reference sequence). The V gene end was trimmed by 6 bases and the J gene end by 0 bases; junction bases not matched to a gene: 3. The CDR3 reads CASSGQGNSGNTIYF. The CDR3 coding sequence is TGTGCCAGTAGCGGACAGGGGAACTCTGGAAACACCATATATTTT.

The chain uses TRBV12-5 and TRBJ1-1, with D possibly matching TRBD1 (6 bases). The V gene's germline CDR1 is LGHNT and CDR2 FRNRAP. V lost 4 bases and J lost 11, with 14 bases in between. The CDR3 spans 12 residues. The CDR3 protein is CASGWTERGAFF. CDR3 DNA sequence: TGTGCTAGTGGTTGGACAGAAAGGGGCGCTTTCTTT.

The CDR3 is CASSSEGLFSDEQFF. The CDR3 bases are TGTGCCAGCAGCTCAGAAGGACTGTTTAGCGATGAGCAGTTCTTC. The chain joins TRBV9 to TRBJ2-1; D is possibly TRBD2 (5 bases). This CDR3 has 15 residues. Germline CDR1 reads SGDLS; CDR2 reads YYNGEE. Trimming shortened V by 4 bases and J by 8 bases, and 19 bases separated the two germline ends.

This rearrangement joins TRBV19 to TRBJ1-2, with 9 bases fitting TRBD1. The CDR3 length is 19 residues. The germline gives CDR1 LNHDA, CDR2 SQIVND (reference sequence). V gave up 5 bases and J gave up 5 bases; unmatched junction bases: 21. CDR3 coding DNA: TGTGCCAGTAGTTTACTGTACCGGGACAGGGCTGCTCGTGGTTATGGCTACACCTTC. Translated, it gives CASSLLYRDRAARGYGYTF.

The chain employs TRBV30 and TRBJ1-2; D is possibly TRBD1 (5 bases). This CDR3 is built from 12 residues. Germline V gene data show CDR1 as GTSNPN and CDR2 as SVGIG (reference sequence). V dropped 1 base and J dropped 6 bases, with 9 bases sitting between them. CDR3 in DNA: TGTGCCTGGAGTGGTCAGGGTGATGGCTACACCTTC. This codes for CAWSGQGDGYTF.

The chain joins TRBV10-1 to TRBJ2-3, with D possibly TRBD1 on 5 matching bases. The germline V gene encodes CDR1 WNHNN and CDR2 SYGVQD (reference sequence). V lost 3 bases to trimming and J lost 0 bases, with 13 bases between them. The CDR3 length is 16 residues. CDR3: CASSEAGAQSTDTQYF. The CDR3, as DNA: TGCGCCAGCAGTGAAGCTGGGGCCCAAAGCACAGATACGCAGTATTTT.

The chain recombines TRBV4-1 with TRBJ1-2, with 7 bases matching TRBD1. CDR1 and CDR2 from the germline V gene are MGHRA and YSYEKL. V dropped 2 bases and J dropped 5; count of bases not matched to a gene: 14. The CDR3 loop spans 17 amino acids. This CDR3 is CASSQRRGRAYTYGYTF. CDR3 nucleotides: TGCGCCAGCAGCCAAAGGAGGGGGCGCGCCTACACTTATGGCTACACCTTC.

This chain uses TRBV4-1 with TRBJ2-1, with 7 positions matching TRBD2. The J segment lost 10 bases and the V segment lost 2 bases, leaving 8 bases of the junction unmatched. The CDR3 loop spans 14 amino acids. Germline CDR1 and CDR2: MGHRA and YSYEKL. The DNA for the CDR3 is TGCGCCAGCAGCCAATTTTATCGGGGGGACGAGCAGTTCTTC. This codes for CASSQFYRGDEQFF.

Points on this clone: Other DNA sequences in this sample translate to the same CDR3. The chain has TRBV7-9 and TRBJ1-4; 11 bases fit TRBD1. V lost 3 bases and J lost 7; bases outside the gene matches: 1. The CDR3 runs 14 residues. CDR1 SEHNR and CDR2 FQNEAQ come from the germline V gene (reference sequence). The CDR3 sequence is CASSLGQGGEKLFF. The CDR3 coding sequence is TGTGCCAGCAGCTTGGGACAGGGGGGTGAAAAACTGTTTTTT. Together with reference TRBV7-9 and TRBJ1-4, the CDR3 gives the full variable domain: DTGVSQNPRHKITKRGQNVTFRCDPISEHNRLYWYRQTLGQGPEFLTYFQNEAQLEKSRLLSDRFSAERPKGSFSTLEIQRTEQGDSAMYLCASSLGQGGEKLFFGSGTQLSVL.

This clone was observed a few times. The chain has TRBV7-2 and TRBJ1-5, with 7 bases lining up with TRBD1. J lost 2 bases, V lost 5 bases, and 6 bases had no gene match. This CDR3 region has 15 residues. Germline loops: CDR1 SGHTA, CDR2 FQGNSA. The CDR3 here is CASSTSDRGNQPQHF. The CDR3 DNA reads as TGTGCCAGCAGCACCTCAGACAGGGGCAATCAGCCCCAGCATTTT. The full variable domain, with the rest looked up from reference TRBV7-2 and TRBJ1-5, is GAGVSQSPSNKVTEKGKDVELRCDPISGHTALYWYRQSLGQGLEFLIYFQGNSAPDKSGLPSDRFSAERTGGSVSTLTIQRTQQEDSAVYLCASSTSDRGNQPQHFGDGTRLSIL.

The rearrangement links TRBV12-3 or TRBV12-4 to TRBJ2-4; D is possibly TRBD1 (6 bases). The CDR3 totals 13 residues. V was shortened by 6 bases and J by 2 bases, with 8 bases between the two germline ends. Written as DNA, the CDR3 is TGTGCCAGCAGAGGGGGTTCCAAAAACATTCAGTACTTC. Protein product: CASRGGSKNIQYF.

This clone was picked up a small number of times. V gene TRBV28 combines with J gene TRBJ1-5; D not certain. The CDR3 is 15 amino acids. V lost 3 bases to trimming and J lost 0 bases, with 9 bases between them. The V gene's germline CDR1 is MDHEN and CDR2 SYDVKM. CDR3 coding DNA: TGTGCCAGCAGTTTCTTGACACTTAGCAATCAGCCCCAGCATTTT. Encoded protein: CASSFLTLSNQPQHF.